This TCR beta chain appears in the sequencing data of a study of shared clonotypes between healthy human individuals. Clones were sequenced by immunoSEQ multiplex PCR, and TCRdb holds only the in-frame ones, with some missing. The data show approximately 2,000,000 clones, 85% to 95% seen once. CDR3 length equals 12 residues. Trimming cost V 10 bases and J 4 bases, with 12 bases left between them. Germline V gene lookup returns CDR1 KGHSH and CDR2 LQKENI. This clone was counted once. Its specificity is not known. Study-level results: Some clonotypes were shared by all four sorted-subset donors, while others were not shared. The non-shared ones had lower generation probabilities than the shared ones.

The TCR comes from a man younger than 35 in good health. Some clones in this sample may be carry-over from other donors' samples. Sequenced material: naive CD4+ T cells from PBMCs. The subset: CD45RA+ positively selected. The chain links TRBV18 to TRBJ2-3; maybe TRBD2 (6 bases). CDR3 bases: TGTGCCACCAGCGGGCGGTCAGATACGCAGTATTTT. Encoded protein: CATSGRSDTQYF.